Listed here are 19 T cell receptor beta chains from one sample, sequenced in a study of beta chain features in type 1 diabetes. Study-level findings and limits: Shorter TCRB CDR3s, moderately but significantly so, were found in Type 1 diabetes patients in all four CD4+ subsets.

Of the isolated RNA, all was reverse transcribed, and so the sequenced material was expressed TCRB transcripts. Generated by immunoSEQ multiplex PCR, the TCRdb table keeps only in-frame clones and is missing some. Of a few hundred thousand clones listed, 9.5% to 10% are singletons. No antigen has been identified for these receptors. Sequenced material: central memory CD4+ T cells from blood. Source of these receptors: a man younger than 45 with type 1 diabetes.

A few counts support this clone. V and J are TRBV6-6 and TRBJ1-1; a possible D gene is TRBD1 (5 bases). This CDR3 has 13 amino acids. The V gene's germline CDR1 is MNHNY and CDR2 SVGAGI (reference sequence). Trimming took 5 bases from V and 3 from J, leaving 10 bases between them. This CDR3 is CASSPDMYTEAFF. CDR3 DNA: TGTGCCAGCAGTCCGGACATGTACACTGAAGCTTTCTTT.

This chain joins TRBV23-1 and TRBJ2-1; tentatively, D is TRBD2 (6 bases). TRBV23-1 is marked as an open reading frame, function uncertain. V was trimmed by 6 bases and J by 9 bases, leaving 12 bases between them. The CDR3 has 12 amino acids. CDR3 sequence (DNA): TGCGCCAGCAGCCCCAGGAGGGGTGAGCAGTTCTTC. Translating it yields CASSPRRGEQFF.

In its sample, this clone was seen many times. The rearrangement joins TRBV11-3 to TRBJ2-1; maybe TRBD1 (6 bases). Trimming shortened V by 4 bases and J by 4 bases, and 11 bases separated the two germline ends. Germline lookup yields CDR1 SGHNT and CDR2 YENEEA. The CDR3 is made up of 14 amino acids. The CDR3 loop reads CASSSVQGYNEQFF. CDR3 nucleotides: TGTGCCAGCAGCTCGGTACAGGGTTACAATGAGCAGTTCTTC.

The table lists this clone with a few counts. The chain employs TRBV6-5 and TRBJ2-1; 8 bases fit TRBD1. J gave up 10 bases and V 5 bases, and 13 bases lay outside the gene matches. Germline V gene lookup returns CDR1 MNHEY and CDR2 SVGAGI. The CDR3 length is 15 residues. CDR3 region: CASSPTGTGYVEQFF. CDR3 DNA sequence: TGTGCCAGCAGTCCCACTGGGACAGGATACGTGGAGCAGTTCTTC.

The chain couples TRBV7-8 to TRBJ2-5; 7 bases are a match to TRBD1. Germline trimming cut 2 bases from V and 4 bases from J; bases unmatched to any gene: 1. The length of the CDR3 is 13 residues. CDR1 and CDR2 from the germline V gene are SGHVS and FQNEAQ. The CDR3, as DNA: TGTGCCAGCAGCTTAAACAGGGGAGAGACCCAGTACTTC. Translated: CASSLNRGETQYF. The variable domain in full, completed from reference TRBV7-8 and TRBJ2-5, reads GAGVSQSPRYKVAKRGQDVALRCDPISGHVSLFWYQQALGQGPEFLTYFQNEAQLDKSGLPSDRFFAERPEGSVSTLKIQRTQQEDSAVYLCASSLNRGETQYFGPGTRLLVL.

V and J are TRBV7-6 and TRBJ2-3, with 7 bases that match TRBD2. This CDR3 has 15 amino acids. V was clipped by 3 bases and J by 2 bases; unmatched bases: 5. Germline V gives CDR1 SGHVS, CDR2 FNYEAQ. CDR3 bases: TGTGCCAGCAGCTTTCGGGGGAGGGACACAGATACGCAGTATTTT. Its translation is CASSFRGRDTDTQYF. Full variable domain (missing parts from reference TRBV7-6 and TRBJ2-3): GAGVSQSPRYKVTKRGQDVALRCDPISGHVSLYWYRQALGQGPEFLTYFNYEAQQDKSGLPNDRFSAERPEGSISTLTIQRTEQRDSAMYRCASSFRGRDTDTQYFGPGTRLTVL.

This clone was recorded a few times. This chain joins TRBV18 and TRBJ1-3, with TRBD1 as a possible D gene (5 bases). This CDR3 has 17 residues. Trimming cost V 3 bases and J 0 bases, with 15 bases left between them. Germline-derived CDR1 and CDR2 are KGHSH and LQKENI. Here the CDR3 DNA reads TGTGCCAGCTCACCCTCGACAGATTTCTTCTCTGGAAACACCATATATTTT. It codes for CASSPSTDFFSGNTIYF.

The V gene is TRBV2, the J gene TRBJ2-1; possible D gene TRBD1, 7 bases. The CDR3 is 15 residues long. Germline CDR1 SNHLY, CDR2 FYNNEI. V lost 6 bases to trimming and J lost 4 bases, with 16 bases between them. CDR3 coding DNA: TGTGCCAGCAGGTGGGACAGTGGAGGGTACAATGAGCAGTTCTTC. It encodes CASRWDSGGYNEQFF. The variable domain in full, with the rest retrieved from reference TRBV2 and TRBJ2-1, is EPEVTQTPSHQVTQMGQEVILRCVPISNHLYFYWYRQILGQKVEFLVSFYNNEISEKSEIFDDQFSVERPDGSNFTLKIRSTKLEDSAMYFCASRWDSGGYNEQFFGPGTRLTVL.

V and J are TRBV7-8 and TRBJ1-2; D gene uncertain. The CDR3 has 13 amino acids. The V gene's germline CDR1 is SGHVS and CDR2 FQNEAQ. The V end was cut by 3 bases, the J end by 4 bases, with 9 bases between. The chain's CDR3 is CASSLESRYGYTF. In DNA, the CDR3 is TGTGCCAGCAGCTTGGAGTCCCGCTATGGCTACACCTTC.

J is TRBJ2-1 and V is TRBV10-2; 9 bases fit TRBD2. From germline, CDR1 is WSHSY and CDR2 SAAADI. This CDR3 is built from 15 residues. V lost 3 bases, J lost 1 base, and 1 base stayed unmatched. The CDR3 is CASSELAGSYNEQFF. For the CDR3, the DNA is TGCGCCAGCAGTGAACTAGCGGGTTCCTACAATGAGCAGTTCTTC.

There are many counts of this clone. V gene TRBV4-3 combines with J gene TRBJ1-2, with a weak D call TRBD1 (5 bases). The germline V gene encodes CDR1 LGHNA and CDR2 YSLEER. CDR3 length: 13 amino acids. Trimming cost V 5 bases and J 3 bases, with 10 bases left between them. The CDR3 protein is CASSGAGYYGYTF. The CDR3 nucleotides are TGCGCCAGCAGCGGGGCAGGATACTATGGCTACACCTTC.

This sequence joins TRBV11-3 and TRBJ2-4, with a tentative D call TRBD1 (6 bases). The CDR3 loop spans 14 amino acids. Deletions cut 5 bases from V and 7 bases from J, with 15 bases between. From germline, CDR1 is SGHNT and CDR2 YENEEA. The CDR3 bases are TGTGCCAGCAGCCAAAACAGGGCCAGCAACATTCAGTACTTC. Encoded protein: CASSQNRASNIQYF.

The chain has TRBV28 and TRBJ1-1; D not resolved. V shed 8 bases and J shed 1 base, with 11 bases lying between them. The germline gives CDR1 MDHEN, CDR2 SYDVKM. CDR3 length: 13 amino acids. DNA of the CDR3: TGTGCCAGCCACCCCCCGGCGAACACTGAAGCTTTCTTT. The encoded protein is CASHPPANTEAFF.

The chain combines TRBV29-1 with TRBJ1-2, with no clear D. Trimming left V 8 bases short and J 8 bases short, with 21 bases between. The CDR3 consists of 13 residues. Germline V gene sequence: CDR1 SQVTM, CDR2 ANQGSEA. DNA of the CDR3: TGCAGCCCCGAGGAAAGCCGTGGAAGGGGCTACACCTTC. It encodes CSPEESRGRGYTF.

This clone was seen a handful of times. V usage is TRBV28 and J usage is TRBJ1-2; D call uncertain. CDR3 length: 13 amino acids. Germline V gene data show CDR1 as MDHEN and CDR2 as SYDVKM. V lost 10 bases and J 1 base, leaving 13 bases between the germline ends. The CDR3 here is CAITAGLNYGYTF. The CDR3 coding sequence is TGTGCCATTACTGCAGGTCTTAACTATGGCTACACCTTC.

This clone was seen a handful of times. The chain joins TRBV28 to TRBJ1-5; 10 bases fit TRBD1. V trimming: 6 bases; J trimming: 7 bases; junction bases outside the gene matches: 6. This CDR3 is built from 14 residues. Germline-derived CDR1 and CDR2 are MDHEN and SYDVKM. The CDR3 reads CASSSGTGVQPQHF. In DNA form, the CDR3 reads TGTGCCAGCAGCTCCGGGACAGGGGTACAGCCCCAGCATTTT. The full variable domain, completed using reference TRBV28 and TRBJ1-5, is DVKVTQSSRYLVKRTGEKVFLECVQDMDHENMFWYRQDPGLGLRLIYFSYDVKMKEKGDIPEGYSVSREKKERFSLILESASTNQTSMYLCASSSGTGVQPQHFGDGTRLSIL.

The chain has TRBV2 and TRBJ1-5, with TRBD1 as a possible D gene (6 bases). The CDR3 contains 16 residues. V gave up 4 bases and J gave up 2 bases, with 15 bases separating them. Germline CDR1 and CDR2: SNHLY and FYNNEI. CDR3 nucleotides: TGTGCCAGCAGTGGAGGGGGGGTCCGAGGCAATCAGCCCCAGCATTTT. Its translation: CASSGGGVRGNQPQHF.

This clone was detected a few times. The V gene is TRBV20-1, the J gene TRBJ2-1; no firm D call. CDR1 and CDR2 (germline): DFQATT, SNEGSKA (reference sequence). V was clipped by 3 bases and J by 4 bases, with 4 bases between them. The length of the CDR3 is 11 residues. The CDR3 region has the DNA TGCAGTGCTAGCCTTTACAATGAGCAGTTCTTC. Its translation: CSASLYNEQFF.

This clone has a handful of counts. The CDR3 sequence is CASSPGLSINYGYTF. The CDR3 DNA reads TGTGCCAGCTCACCAGGACTGTCGATTAACTATGGCTACACCTTC. The chain carries TRBV18 and TRBJ1-2, with D unclear. Germline V gene data show CDR1 as KGHSH and CDR2 as LQKENI. The CDR3 is made up of 15 amino acids. The V gene lost 2 bases and the J gene lost 1 base, with 11 bases spanning the gap.